The clone carrying this TCR beta chain was seen at least ten times. The target antigen is unknown. TCRdb fed the 5' RACE reads into MiXCR, producing one record per CDR3 protein. This table has roughly 700,000 distinct CDR3 sequences, over 8.5% appearing once. This entry comes from a study of identical twins. The germline V gene has CDR1 MNHEY and CDR2 SMNVEV (reference sequence). Trimming cost V 0 bases and J 1 base, with 6 bases left between them. This CDR3 has 14 amino acids. Study-wide results and limits: Sharing of beta out-of-frame sequences by twins showed a weaker excess.

These data were also reused for a study on yellow fever vaccine responses in identical twins.

Sequencing input: PBMCs. This receptor was identified in a woman aged 18-29 years in good health. The genes are TRBV27 and TRBJ2-5; D is ambiguous. The CDR3 nucleotides read TGTGCCAGCAGTTTATCCCCCCTCCAAGAGACCCAGTACTTC. This gives the protein CASSLSPLQETQYF.